This T cell receptor (beta chain) originates from a study of beta chain features in type 1 diabetes. Study-level findings and limits: Type 1 diabetes patients had TCRB CDR3s that were shorter (moderately but significantly so) in all four CD4+ subsets.

In regard to this clone: Its antigen is as yet unknown.

Cells sorted by CD45RO/CCR7/CD25/CD127/CD95/CD27 comprised CD4+ naive, central memory, regulatory and stem cell-like memory cells. The sequenced template was cDNA made from the entire isolated RNA. TCRdb keeps only in-frame clones here, not all; method: immunoSEQ multiplex PCR. The repertoire holds 200,000 to 250,000 clones, approximately 13% seen once, with 0.015% to 0.02% in the top ten. The germline V gene has CDR1 SGHRS and CDR2 YFSETQ. CDR3 length: 16 residues. V was pared by 0 bases and J by 0 bases, with 12 bases between. The V gene is TRBV5-1, the J gene TRBJ1-1; tentative D call: TRBD1 (5 bases). This clonotype was obtained from a young man with type 1 diabetes. Sequencing was done on a sample of naive CD4+ T cells from blood. The DNA for the CDR3 is TGCGCCAGCAGCTTGGTCCCAGGGAACATGAACACTGAAGCTTTCTTT. Translating it yields CASSLVPGNMNTEAFF.